The 10 T cell receptor beta chains below come from one sample, sequenced in a study of blood T cells in healthy people across ages. Through a sample-barcoded 5' primer and a J-beta primer mix, a second PCR was run for 7 to 11 cycles. Using its own MiXCR run on the 5' RACE reads, TCRdb lists one record per CDR3 protein. The sample holds some 760,000 distinct CDR3 sequences, just under 25% seen once. In addition, the sample was reused for a study of T cells of mothers and their children.

The sample consisted of blood. These TCRs come from a boy aged 5-17 years in good health.

This clonotype was seen only a few times. The CDR3 DNA reads TGCAGTGCTAGAGATGCGGGTGGGGAGACCCAGTACTTC. Amino acid sequence: CSARDAGGETQYF. The chain is built from TRBV20-1 and TRBJ2-5; D is perhaps TRBD2 (5 bases). The CDR3 totals 13 residues. Germline CDR1 and CDR2: DFQATT and SNEGSKA (reference sequence). Trimming stripped 0 bases from V and 5 bases from J, with 10 bases between.

V and J are TRBV4-2 and TRBJ2-1; maybe TRBD1 (6 bases). Trimming took 4 bases from V and 5 from J, leaving 12 bases between them. Germline V lookup: CDR1 LGHNA, CDR2 YNFKEQ. The CDR3 contains 14 residues. The CDR3 sequence is CASSRGQGDNEQFF. DNA of the CDR3: TGTGCCAGCAGCCGGGGACAAGGGGACAATGAGCAGTTCTTC.

The V and J genes are TRBV27 and TRBJ2-1, with a possible D match to TRBD1 (6 bases). V lost 5 bases to trimming and J lost 4 bases, with 18 bases between them. This CDR3 contains 16 residues. In germline, CDR1 is MNHEY, CDR2 SMNVEV (reference sequence). The CDR3 protein is CASSAPSRDKYNEQFF. Written as DNA, the CDR3 is TGTGCCAGCAGTGCCCCCAGCCGGGACAAATACAATGAGCAGTTCTTC.

This clonotype was detected only once. The chain carries TRBV28 and TRBJ2-7; tentative D call: TRBD1 (5 bases). This CDR3 is built from 13 residues. V was clipped by 10 bases and J by 0 bases, with 13 bases between them. The germline V gene encodes CDR1 MDHEN and CDR2 SYDVKM. CDR3 residues: CATSDSISYEQYF. CDR3 nucleotides: TGTGCCACTTCCGACAGCATCTCCTACGAGCAGTACTTC.

The chain uses TRBV2 and TRBJ1-1, with D unresolved. Trimming removed 5 bases at V and 5 bases at J, with 12 bases between. The CDR3 totals 13 residues. Germline V lookup: CDR1 SNHLY, CDR2 FYNNEI. Written as DNA, the CDR3 is TGTGCCAGCAGTCAAAGGACCCGAACTGAAGCTTTCTTT. This encodes CASSQRTRTEAFF.

This clonotype was picked up a small number of times. The chain recombines TRBV5-1 with TRBJ1-1; D call uncertain. V was pared by 4 bases and J by 0 bases, with 10 bases between. Germline lookup yields CDR1 SGHRS and CDR2 YFSETQ. The CDR3 is 14 residues long. CDR3 region: CASSLDGMNTEAFF. CDR3 sequence (DNA): TGCGCCAGCAGCCTGGACGGGATGAACACTGAAGCTTTCTTT.

The rearrangement links TRBV4-1 to TRBJ2-6; D is uncertain. V shed 0 bases and J shed 0 bases, with 6 bases lying between them. The CDR3 runs 16 residues. Per the germline V gene, CDR1 is MGHRA and CDR2 is YSYEKL. The DNA for the CDR3 is TGCGCCAGCAGCCAAGATACCCTCTCTGGGGCCAACGTCCTGACTTTC. Translation: CASSQDTLSGANVLTF.

This clonotype was observed a handful of times. The V and J genes are TRBV5-1 and TRBJ2-5; 10 nucleotides match TRBD2. The J call may be incorrect, as the DNA end agrees better with TRBJ2-7. The CDR3 length is 14 residues. Germline CDR1 SGHRS, CDR2 YFSETQ. The CDR3 nucleotides read TGCGCCAGCGCGGCTAGCGGGAGACAGTACGAGCAGTACTTC. This codes for CASAASGRQYEQYF.

The J gene is TRBJ2-5, the V gene TRBV5-1; 8 bases map to TRBD1. Germline V gene sequence: CDR1 SGHRS, CDR2 YFSETQ. The V gene end was trimmed by 1 base and the J gene end by 4 bases; junction bases not matched to a gene: 6. The CDR3 loop spans 15 amino acids. This CDR3 is CASSLSQGAGETQYF. CDR3 nucleotides: TGCGCCAGCAGCTTGAGCCAGGGGGCCGGAGAGACCCAGTACTTC.

The table lists this clonotype with a few counts. The chain employs TRBV7-9 and TRBJ2-5, with 7 bases that match TRBD2. Trimming took 5 bases from V and 4 from J; bases not matched to a gene: 10. Germline loops: CDR1 SEHNR, CDR2 FQNEAQ (reference sequence). The CDR3 runs 15 residues. For the CDR3, the DNA is TGTGCCAGCAGCGATATCGCTCGGGGGGTAGAGACCCAGTACTTC. This encodes CASSDIARGVETQYF.